Shown below are 28 T cell receptor beta chains from a single sample sequenced in a study of beta chain features in type 1 diabetes. Study results and limitations: Type 1 diabetes patients had moderately but significantly shorter TCRB CDR3s in all four CD4+ subsets.

Their cognate antigens are unknown. Reverse transcribing all isolated RNA meant expressed TCRB transcripts were sequenced. Profiled with immunoSEQ multiplex PCR; TCRdb holds only in-frame clones, not every one. The sample has 640,000 or so clones, 11% to 15% seen once; the top ten hold 0.03% to 0.04%. What was sequenced was naive CD4+ T cells from blood. Source of these receptors: a young man with type 1 diabetes.

CDR3 protein: CASSIQGIETQYF. The CDR3 region has the DNA TGTGCCAGTAGTATCCAGGGAATAGAGACCCAGTACTTC. The V gene is TRBV19, the J gene TRBJ2-5; D is possibly TRBD1 (5 bases). From germline, CDR1 is LNHDA and CDR2 SQIVND (reference sequence). The V end lost 3 bases, the J end lost 4 bases, and 9 bases lay between the germline ends. The length of the CDR3 is 13 residues.

This clone appeared a few times. This rearrangement joins TRBV30 to TRBJ1-1; no clear D gene. The CDR3 totals 16 residues. CDR1 is GTSNPN, CDR2 SVGIG, per germline (reference sequence). Trimming removed 2 bases at V and 0 bases at J, with 16 bases between. Here the CDR3 DNA reads TGTGCCTGGAGTCTCTATCGACACAGCTTGAACACTGAAGCTTTCTTT. This translates into CAWSLYRHSLNTEAFF.

This chain joins TRBV9 and TRBJ2-1; a possible D gene is TRBD1 (7 bases). The V gene's germline CDR1 is SGDLS and CDR2 YYNGEE. The V end lost 0 bases, the J end lost 6 bases, and 10 bases lay between the germline ends. The CDR3 totals 14 residues. CDR3 DNA sequence: TGTGCCAGCAGCGTAGACAGGGGAGGCAATGAGCAGTTCTTC. It codes for CASSVDRGGNEQFF.

This chain connects TRBV30 to TRBJ1-5, with 10 bases fitting TRBD1. Germline-derived CDR1 and CDR2 are GTSNPN and SVGIG (reference sequence). The CDR3 contains 16 residues. The V segment lost 2 bases and the J segment 5 bases; nucleotides outside the gene matches: 9. This CDR3 is CAWSPRDRGWDQPQHF. The CDR3 DNA follows: TGTGCCTGGAGTCCCCGGGACAGGGGATGGGATCAGCCCCAGCATTTT.

This clone was seen only a few times. The V gene is TRBV28, the J gene TRBJ2-7; TRBD2 agrees at 10 bases. The germline V gene has CDR1 MDHEN and CDR2 SYDVKM. The CDR3 length is 19 residues. With 3 bases clipped from V and 3 bases from J, the junction kept 17 bases outside the gene matches. CDR3 nucleotide sequence: TGTGCCAGCAGTTTCATTGGTGAACGGCCGGGACTAGCGTTCTACGAGCAGTACTTC. Translation: CASSFIGERPGLAFYEQYF.

The table lists this clone with a few counts. The rearrangement links TRBV5-1 to TRBJ2-5, with 10 bases aligning to TRBD1. This CDR3 has 16 amino acids. Per germline, CDR1 SGHRS and CDR2 YFSETQ. The V segment lost 2 bases and the J segment 4 bases; nucleotides outside the gene matches: 8. DNA of the CDR3: TGCGCCAGCAGCTTAGCACCGGGACAGGGGATAGAGACCCAGTACTTC. Its protein product is CASSLAPGQGIETQYF.

This clone showed up just a few times. CDR3 DNA: TGTGCCAGCAGCCCCGCGCGGTACGCCTACGAGCAGTACTTC. Its protein product is CASSPARYAYEQYF. This chain uses TRBV7-2 with TRBJ2-7; D remains unclear. This CDR3 comprises 14 residues. Germline lookup yields CDR1 SGHTA and CDR2 FQGNSA. Trimming pared 5 bases from V and 2 bases from J, leaving 13 bases between.

This clone appeared a few times. The chain couples TRBV5-1 to TRBJ2-5; D is unresolved. CDR3 length: 14 residues. The V gene's germline CDR1 is SGHRS and CDR2 YFSETQ. V lost 0 bases to trimming and J lost 5 bases, with 11 bases between them. The CDR3 region is CASSLGSSRETQYF. Here the CDR3 DNA reads TGCGCCAGCAGCTTGGGGTCCTCTCGGGAGACCCAGTACTTC.

This clone has just a few counts. J is TRBJ2-3 and V is TRBV19; perhaps TRBD2 as D (6 bases). Germline V gene sequence: CDR1 LNHDA, CDR2 SQIVND (reference sequence). The V end lost 7 bases, the J end lost 8 bases, and 13 bases lay between the germline ends. The CDR3 spans 12 residues. Here the CDR3 DNA reads TGTGCCAGTAAACTCCGGCGGGGTACGCAGTATTTT. It yields the protein CASKLRRGTQYF.

The V call is TRBV5-1, the J call TRBJ1-1; D call uncertain. The V and J ends lost 4 bases and 1 base respectively, with 8 bases between them. CDR3 length: 13 residues. Germline V CDR1 and CDR2: SGHRS, YFSETQ. CDR3 amino acids: CASSQNTNTEAFF. Here the CDR3 DNA reads TGCGCCAGCAGCCAAAACACGAACACTGAAGCTTTCTTT.

This clone turned up a few times. The sample holds other DNA sequences that translate to the same CDR3. The gene calls are TRBV29-1 and TRBJ1-2; 8 bases agree with TRBD1. Germline V gene lookup returns CDR1 SQVTM and CDR2 ANQGSEA. Trimming removed 4 bases from V and 4 bases from J; junction bases left unmatched: 5. The CDR3 is made up of 13 amino acids. CDR3 region: CSVGAGGGYGYTF. The CDR3 coding sequence is TGCAGCGTTGGAGCAGGGGGCGGCTATGGCTACACCTTC.

The sample holds a few counts of this clone. The chain is built from TRBV6-5 and TRBJ2-2, with D possibly TRBD2 on 5 matching bases. Germline-derived CDR1 and CDR2 are MNHEY and SVGAGI. The CDR3 is 14 amino acids. V dropped 6 bases and J dropped 1 base, with 9 bases sitting between them. CDR3 bases: TGTGCCAGCAGGGCCGCGGGGAACACCGGGGAGCTGTTTTTT. This codes for CASRAAGNTGELFF.

The CDR3 DNA sequence: TGTGCCAGCAGTTTGGCTAGCGGGAGAAGTTGGGCCGGGGAGCTGTTTTTT. It specifies CASSLASGRSWAGELFF. This chain connects TRBV27 to TRBJ2-2, with 10 bases that match TRBD2. This CDR3 is built from 17 residues. Germline CDR1 is MNHEY and CDR2 is SMNVEV (reference sequence). The trim removed 3 bases at V and 6 bases at J, leaving 10 bases unmatched.

In regard to this clone: An end of the junction differs from the germline gene, which may be a read error. The chain recombines TRBV30 with TRBJ2-7; D gene ambiguous. The CDR3 contains 13 residues. Germline values: CDR1 GTSNPN, CDR2 SVGIG (reference sequence). CDR3 sequence reads: CAWSACPNCHIIF. The DNA for the CDR3 is TGTGCCTGGAGTGCCTGCCCCAACTGTCACATTATCTTC.

This clone was counted only a few times. The V and J genes are TRBV7-9 and TRBJ1-2; D is perhaps TRBD1 (5 bases). V lost 5 bases and J lost 4, with 17 bases in between. Per germline, CDR1 SEHNR and CDR2 FQNEAQ (reference sequence). CDR3 length: 15 residues. The CDR3 loop reads CASSPGTPRSYGYTF. The CDR3 DNA reads as TGTGCCAGCAGCCCCGGGACCCCTCGGTCCTATGGCTACACCTTC.

This clone was counted only a few times. The chain has TRBV6-5 and TRBJ1-5; tentative D call: TRBD1 (5 bases). V gave up 0 bases and J gave up 5 bases, with 11 bases separating them. CDR1 and CDR2 (germline): MNHEY, SVGAGI. The length of the CDR3 is 15 residues. In nucleotides, the CDR3 is TGTGCCAGCAGTTACTCAGACAGAGGGCATCAGCCCCAGCATTTT. Translation gives CASSYSDRGHQPQHF.

Only a few counts were recorded for this clone. V usage is TRBV5-5 and J usage is TRBJ2-5, with D uncertain. Trimming left V 4 bases short and J 2 bases short, with 9 bases between. Germline loops: CDR1 SGHKS, CDR2 YYEKEE (reference sequence). This CDR3 spans 13 amino acids. CDR3 DNA: TGTGCCAGCAGCCCGGAGTTTCAAGAGACCCAGTACTTC. Protein: CASSPEFQETQYF. Complete variable domain (other parts from reference TRBV5-5 and TRBJ2-5): DAGVTQSPTHLIKTRGQQVTLRCSPISGHKSVSWYQQVLGQGPQFIFQYYEKEERGRGNFPDRFSARQFPNYSSELNVNALLLGDSALYLCASSPEFQETQYFGPGTRLLVL.

The chain recombines TRBV4-2 with TRBJ2-5; 8 bases fit TRBD1. Germline-derived CDR1 and CDR2 are LGHNA and YNFKEQ. Trimming at V came to 1 base and at J to 5 bases, leaving 3 bases not matched to a gene. The CDR3 has 14 amino acids. CDR3 loop: CASSQGDRSETQYF. DNA of the CDR3: TGTGCCAGCAGCCAAGGGGACAGGTCGGAGACCCAGTACTTC.

The chain employs TRBV28 and TRBJ1-5; maybe TRBD1 (6 bases). The V end was cut by 6 bases, the J end by 3 bases, with 15 bases between. CDR3 length: 15 residues. Germline V gene lookup returns CDR1 MDHEN and CDR2 SYDVKM. CDR3 DNA sequence: TGTGCCAGCAGCCCTGGGCAGGGGTACAATCAGCCCCAGCATTTT. Translated, it gives CASSPGQGYNQPQHF.

J is TRBJ2-7 and V is TRBV2, with a weak D call TRBD1 (5 bases). CDR3 length: 13 amino acids. CDR1 is SNHLY and CDR2 is FYNNEI in the germline V gene. Trimming took off 7 bases at V and 4 bases at J, with 14 bases between the two ends. CDR3 loop: CASKNRFLYEQYF. CDR3 in DNA: TGTGCCAGCAAAAACAGGTTTCTTTACGAGCAGTACTTC.

The chain uses TRBV5-1 and TRBJ2-1; TRBD2 agrees at 12 bases. The CDR3 has 16 residues. J was trimmed by 4 bases and V by 5 bases; bases with no gene match: 7. Germline CDR1 is SGHRS and CDR2 is YFSETQ. Here the CDR3 reads CASSQGLAGPYNEQFF. CDR3 bases: TGCGCCAGCAGTCAAGGACTAGCGGGGCCATACAATGAGCAGTTCTTC.

This clone was counted between two and nine times. V is TRBV7-9 and J is TRBJ2-7; D is possibly TRBD1 or TRBD2 (5 bases each). V was clipped by 3 bases and J by 2 bases, with 11 bases between them. CDR3 length equals 14 residues. Germline values: CDR1 SEHNR, CDR2 FQNEAQ (reference sequence). DNA for the CDR3: TGTGCCAGCAGCTTCGGCAGGGAGACCTACGAGCAGTACTTC. It translates to CASSFGRETYEQYF.

There are a few counts of this clone. The J gene is TRBJ2-7, the V gene TRBV14; 9 nucleotides agree with TRBD1. The junction had 5 bases not matched to a gene; V was cut back by 1 base and J by 4 bases. The CDR3 totals 15 residues. Per germline, CDR1 SGHDN and CDR2 FVKESK. CDR3 region: CASSQADRGWYEQYF. Written as DNA, the CDR3 is TGTGCCAGCAGCCAAGCTGACAGGGGGTGGTACGAGCAGTACTTC.

This clone appeared a few times. The chain couples TRBV30 to TRBJ1-1; TRBD1 might be the D (5 bases). Deletions cut 7 bases from V and 7 bases from J, with 16 bases between. The CDR3 consists of 12 residues. Germline CDR1 and CDR2: GTSNPN and SVGIG (reference sequence). The CDR3 nucleotides read TGTGCCTCCATAGCCGGGGGAATTGAAGCTTTCTTT. It codes for CASIAGGIEAFF. Looking up the rest from reference TRBV30 and TRBJ1-1 gives the full variable domain: SQTIHQWPATLVQPVGSPLSLECTVEGTSNPNLYWYRQAAGRGLQLLFYSVGIGQISSEVPQNLSASRPQDRQFILSSKKLLLSDSGFYLCASIAGGIEAFFGQGTRLTVV.

This clone has a handful of counts. The rearrangement links TRBV4-3 to TRBJ1-2, with TRBD1 identical over 7 bases. This CDR3 spans 16 amino acids. V shed 2 bases and J 4 bases; nucleotides not matched to a gene: 10. Germline CDR1 reads LGHNA; CDR2 reads YSLEER. The CDR3 region has the DNA TGCGCCAGCAGCCAATCCTCAGGGGGATTCGGCTATGGCTACACCTTC. Protein: CASSQSSGGFGYGYTF.

This chain connects TRBV10-3 to TRBJ2-1; 7 positions match TRBD2. The CDR3 has 16 residues. V trimming: 5 bases; J trimming: 2 bases; junction bases outside the gene matches: 9. Per the germline V gene, CDR1 is ENHRY and CDR2 is SYGVKD. The CDR3 region has the DNA TGTGCCATCAGTACAAATCCCGGGACTACCTACAATGAGCAGTTCTTC. Translating it yields CAISTNPGTTYNEQFF.

This clone was detected a few times. The V gene is TRBV28, the J gene TRBJ2-7; D gene ambiguous. V gave up 11 bases and J gave up 3 bases, with 17 bases separating them. The CDR3 is 13 residues long. The V gene's germline CDR1 is MDHEN and CDR2 SYDVKM. CDR3 in amino acids: CAPPLPPFYEQYF. CDR3 DNA sequence: TGTGCCCCCCCTCTGCCCCCCTTCTACGAGCAGTACTTC.

The sample holds a few counts of this clone. The chain joins TRBV27 to TRBJ2-3; 9 bases line up with TRBD2. The CDR3 is made up of 19 amino acids. V was pared by 4 bases and J by 0 bases, with 14 bases of the junction left unmatched. Germline V gene sequence: CDR1 MNHEY, CDR2 SMNVEV (reference sequence). As DNA, the CDR3 is TGTGCCAGCAGTTCCCAGACTCGCGGGAGGGCGGGGAGCACAGATACGCAGTATTTT. Protein sequence: CASSSQTRGRAGSTDTQYF.